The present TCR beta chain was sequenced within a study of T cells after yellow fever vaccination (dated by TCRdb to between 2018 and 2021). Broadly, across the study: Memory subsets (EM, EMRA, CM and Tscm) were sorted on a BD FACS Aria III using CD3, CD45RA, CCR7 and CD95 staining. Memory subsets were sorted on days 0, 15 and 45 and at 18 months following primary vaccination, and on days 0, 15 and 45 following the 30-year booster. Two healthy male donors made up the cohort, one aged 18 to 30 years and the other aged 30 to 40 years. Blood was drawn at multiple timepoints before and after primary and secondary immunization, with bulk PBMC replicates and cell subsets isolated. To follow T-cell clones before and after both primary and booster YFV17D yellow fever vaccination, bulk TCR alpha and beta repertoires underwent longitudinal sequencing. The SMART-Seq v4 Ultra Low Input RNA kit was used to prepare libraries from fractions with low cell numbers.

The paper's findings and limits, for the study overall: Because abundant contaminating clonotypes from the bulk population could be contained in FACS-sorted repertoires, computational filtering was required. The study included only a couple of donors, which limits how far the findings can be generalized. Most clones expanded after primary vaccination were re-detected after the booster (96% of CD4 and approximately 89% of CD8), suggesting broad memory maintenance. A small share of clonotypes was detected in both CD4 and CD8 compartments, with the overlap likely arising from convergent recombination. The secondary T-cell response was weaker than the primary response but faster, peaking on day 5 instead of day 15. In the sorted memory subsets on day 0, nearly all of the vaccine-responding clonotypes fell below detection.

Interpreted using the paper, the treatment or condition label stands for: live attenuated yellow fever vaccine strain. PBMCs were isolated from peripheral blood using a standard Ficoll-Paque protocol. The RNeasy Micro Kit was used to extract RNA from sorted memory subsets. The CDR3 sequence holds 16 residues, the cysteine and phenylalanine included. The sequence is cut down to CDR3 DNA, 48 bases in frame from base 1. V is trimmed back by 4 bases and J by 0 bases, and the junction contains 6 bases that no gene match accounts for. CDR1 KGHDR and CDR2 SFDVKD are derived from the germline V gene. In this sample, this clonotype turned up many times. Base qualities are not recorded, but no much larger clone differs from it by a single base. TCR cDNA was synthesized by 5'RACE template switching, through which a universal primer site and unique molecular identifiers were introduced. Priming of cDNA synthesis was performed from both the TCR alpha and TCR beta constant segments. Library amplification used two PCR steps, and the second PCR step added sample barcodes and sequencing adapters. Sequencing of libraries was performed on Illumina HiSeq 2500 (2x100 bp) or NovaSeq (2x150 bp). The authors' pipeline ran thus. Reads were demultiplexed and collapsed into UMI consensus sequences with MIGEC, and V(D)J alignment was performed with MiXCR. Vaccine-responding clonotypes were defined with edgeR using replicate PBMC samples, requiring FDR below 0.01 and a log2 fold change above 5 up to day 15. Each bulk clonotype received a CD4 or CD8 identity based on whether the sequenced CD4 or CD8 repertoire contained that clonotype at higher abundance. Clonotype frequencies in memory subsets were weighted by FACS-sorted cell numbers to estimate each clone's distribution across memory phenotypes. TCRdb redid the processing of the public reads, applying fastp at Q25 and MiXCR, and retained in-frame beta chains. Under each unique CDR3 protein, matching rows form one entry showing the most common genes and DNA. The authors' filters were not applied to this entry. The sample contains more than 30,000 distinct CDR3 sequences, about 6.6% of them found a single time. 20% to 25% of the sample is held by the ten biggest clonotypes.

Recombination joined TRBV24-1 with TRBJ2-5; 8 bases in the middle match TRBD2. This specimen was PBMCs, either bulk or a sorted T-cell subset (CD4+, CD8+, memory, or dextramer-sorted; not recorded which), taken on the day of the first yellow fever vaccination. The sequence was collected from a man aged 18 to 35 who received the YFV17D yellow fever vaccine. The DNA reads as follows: TGTGCCACCAGTGAGGGGTTACTAGCGGACCAAGAGACCCAGTACTTC. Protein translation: CATSEGLLADQETQYF.